These T cell receptor beta chains were read from a single sample in a study of cytomegalovirus exposure and HLA in healthy donors. TCRdb's copy holds only in-frame clones and misses some; the assay was immunoSEQ multiplex PCR. Its listing shows 75,000 to 95,000 clones. The specimen sequenced was PBMCs. These receptors were collected from a woman aged 55-69 years in good health and CMV-seronegative. Each CDR3 is given with its conserved first and last residue. The D gene is left open where the match is weak.

D: NA
V: TRBV28
CDR3: CASSLVWGEAYNEQFF

D: NA
V: TRBV2
CDR3: CASSILVQETQYF

D: NA
V: TRBV2
CDR3: CASSVSGSLVWQFF

D: NA
V: TRBV5-1
CDR3: CASSPSGAFYEQYF

D: NA
V: TRBV18
CDR3: CASSPQPPGGKETQYF

D: NA
V: TRBV5-8
CDR3: CASSLGQRADEQYF

D: TRBD1
V: TRBV2
CDR3: CASRPQTGADTEAFF

D: TRBD1
V: TRBV7-9
CDR3: CASSSRTGGYEQYF

D: TRBD2
V: TRBV2
CDR3: CASRRERGPGDTQYF

D: TRBD2
V: TRBV19
CDR3: CATASASSGSYEQYF